Here is one T cell receptor (beta chain) with its context. The data were obtained in a study of shared T cell receptors in the human thymus. J lost 5 bases, V lost 3 bases, and 3 bases had no gene match. Germline-derived CDR1 and CDR2 are SGDLS and YYNGEE. This CDR3 has 16 amino acids. Here immunoSEQ multiplex PCR was the method, and the copy in TCRdb shows in-frame clones only, minus some. The table lists hundreds of thousands of clones, about 87% of them singletons. The sample also formed part of further work on human thymus T cells. According to that study: Each of the donors was a healthy Finnish infant who was undergoing open corrective cardiac surgery for congenital heart defects. Corrective heart surgery yielded resections, and these provided the thymus tissue. Thymic and blood repertoires seemed to favor certain V and J genes. Reports from related research described highly overlapping thymic repertoires among unrelated individuals.

Material: thymocytes. J is TRBJ2-2 and V is TRBV9, with TRBD2 matching over 14 bases. The receptor was isolated from a boy under two years old with a congenital heart defect. The DNA for the CDR3 is TGTGCCAGCAGCGCGGGACTAGCGGGGGAGACCGGGGAGCTGTTTTTT. The encoded protein is CASSAGLAGETGELFF.